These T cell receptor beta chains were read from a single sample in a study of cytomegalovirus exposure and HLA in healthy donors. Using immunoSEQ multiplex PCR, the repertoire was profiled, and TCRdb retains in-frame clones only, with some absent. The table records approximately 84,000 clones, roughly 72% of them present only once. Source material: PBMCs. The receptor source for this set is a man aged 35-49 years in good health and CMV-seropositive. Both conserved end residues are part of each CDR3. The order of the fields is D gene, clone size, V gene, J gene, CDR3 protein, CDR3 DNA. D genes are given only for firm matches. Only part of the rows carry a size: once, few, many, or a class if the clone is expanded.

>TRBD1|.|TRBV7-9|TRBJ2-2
CASSSMGQVGSGELFF
TGTGCCAGCAGCTCCATGGGACAGGTTGGGTCCGGGGAGCTGTTTTTT
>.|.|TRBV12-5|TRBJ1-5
CASGPSWGLGEVSNQPQHF
TGTGCTAGTGGCCCTTCTTGGGGCCTCGGGGAGGTCTCGAATCAGCCCCAGCATTTT
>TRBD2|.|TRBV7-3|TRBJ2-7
CASSSGLAVGKQYF
TGTGCCAGCAGCTCGGGACTAGCTGTCGGGAAGCAGTACTTC
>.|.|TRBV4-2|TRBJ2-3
CASSQEGTQYF
TGTGCCAGCAGCCAGGAGGGAACGCAGTATTTT
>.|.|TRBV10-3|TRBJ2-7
CAISQGTPDTYEQYF
TGTGCCATCAGCCAAGGGACACCCGATACCTACGAGCAGTACTTC
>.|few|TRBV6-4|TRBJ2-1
CASSEDSSYNEQFF
TGTGCCAGCAGTGAGGACAGCTCCTACAATGAGCAGTTCTTC
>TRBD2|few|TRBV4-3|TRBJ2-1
CASSPTSHSGNEQFF
TGCGCCAGCAGCCCGACTAGCCATTCGGGAAATGAGCAGTTCTTC
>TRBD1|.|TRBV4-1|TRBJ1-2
CASSPGTVNYGYTF
TGCGCCAGCAGCCCCGGGACAGTTAACTATGGCTACACCTTC
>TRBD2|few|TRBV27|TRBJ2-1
CASSLLAGEGNEQFF
TGTGCCAGCAGCCTACTAGCGGGGGAAGGGAATGAGCAGTTCTTC
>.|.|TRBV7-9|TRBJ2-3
CASSSRAPHSTDTQYF
TGTGCCAGCAGTTCCCGTGCACCACATAGCACAGATACGCAGTATTTT
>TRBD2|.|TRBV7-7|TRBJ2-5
CASSKGLAGAQETQYF
TGTGCCAGCAGCAAGGGACTAGCGGGAGCACAAGAGACCCAGTACTTC
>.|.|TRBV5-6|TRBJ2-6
CASSLKRALRTSGANVLTF
TGTGCCAGCAGCTTGAAGCGAGCTCTCCGCACCTCTGGGGCCAACGTCCTGACTTTC
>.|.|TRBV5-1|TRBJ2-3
CASSHGLAATDTQYF
TGCGCCAGCAGCCACGGACTGGCGGCCACAGATACGCAGTATTTT
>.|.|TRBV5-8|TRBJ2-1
CASSEGVSYNEQFF
TGTGCCAGCAGCGAGGGGGTCTCCTACAATGAGCAGTTCTTC
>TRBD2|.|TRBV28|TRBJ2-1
CASSLSLAGARNEQFF
TGTGCCAGCAGTTTATCACTAGCGGGGGCTAGAAATGAGCAGTTCTTC
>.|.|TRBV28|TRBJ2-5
CASSLGTPETQYF
TGTGCCAGCAGTTTAGGGACACCAGAGACCCAGTACTTC
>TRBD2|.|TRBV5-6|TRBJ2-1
CASSVSETSGINEQFF
TGTGCCAGCAGCGTATCAGAGACTAGCGGGATCAATGAGCAGTTCTTC
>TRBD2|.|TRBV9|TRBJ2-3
CASSVEASGSADTQYF
TGTGCCAGCAGCGTAGAGGCTAGCGGTAGCGCAGATACGCAGTATTTT
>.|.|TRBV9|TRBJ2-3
CASSIPGTDTQYF
TGTGCCAGCAGCATCCCGGGAACAGATACGCAGTATTTT
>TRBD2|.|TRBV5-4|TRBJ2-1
CASSLDLAGEIQFF
TGTGCCAGCAGCTTGGACCTAGCGGGGGAAATCCAGTTCTTC
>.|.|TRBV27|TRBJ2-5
CASSISPQETQYF
TGTGCCAGCAGTATCTCCCCCCAAGAGACCCAGTACTTC
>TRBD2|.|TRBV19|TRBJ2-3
CASSLQSGGTDTQYF
TGTGCCAGTAGTCTCCAAAGCGGGGGCACAGATACGCAGTATTTT
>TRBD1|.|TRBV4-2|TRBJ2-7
CASSRGGQGVPYEQYF
TGTGCCAGCAGCCGCGGGGGACAGGGTGTACCCTACGAGCAGTACTTC
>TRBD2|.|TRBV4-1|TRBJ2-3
CASSRSGLAGGGTDTQYF
TGCGCCAGCAGCCGCTCGGGACTAGCGGGAGGGGGCACAGATACGCAGTATTTT
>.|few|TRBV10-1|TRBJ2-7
CASSRDISYEQYF
TGCGCCAGCAGTCGGGACATCTCCTACGAGCAGTACTTC
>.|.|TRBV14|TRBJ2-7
CASSQAGRGYEQYF
TGTGCCAGCAGCCAAGCAGGACGGGGCTACGAGCAGTACTTC
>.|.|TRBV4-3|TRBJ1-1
CASSQLPGEKNTEAFF
TGCGCCAGCAGCCAACTTCCGGGGGAGAAGAACACTGAAGCTTTCTTT
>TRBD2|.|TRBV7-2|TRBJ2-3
CASSLTSGRSTDTQYF
TGTGCCAGCAGCCTCACTAGCGGGAGGTCCACAGATACGCAGTATTTT
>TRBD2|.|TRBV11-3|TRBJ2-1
CASSSRLAGSNEQFF
TGTGCCAGCAGCTCCCGACTAGCGGGTTCCAATGAGCAGTTCTTC
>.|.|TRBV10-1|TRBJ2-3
CASSPSGSTDTQYF
TGCGCCAGCAGTCCCAGCGGGAGCACAGATACGCAGTATTTT
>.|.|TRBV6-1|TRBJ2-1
CASSERYNEQFF
TGTGCCAGCAGTGAGAGGTACAATGAGCAGTTCTTC
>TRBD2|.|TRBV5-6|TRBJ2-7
CASSPRTSGGTYEQYF
TGTGCCAGCAGCCCCCGGACTAGCGGGGGGACCTACGAGCAGTACTTC
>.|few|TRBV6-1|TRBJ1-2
CASYGGNYGYTF
TGTGCCAGCTATGGGGGGAACTATGGCTACACCTTC
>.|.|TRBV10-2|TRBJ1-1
CASSENDPPHKAFF
TGCGCCAGCAGTGAGAATGATCCTCCCCACAAAGCTTTCTTT
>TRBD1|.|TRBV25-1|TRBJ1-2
CASTCYGQGYGYTF
TGTGCCAGCACCTGTTACGGACAGGGATATGGCTACACCTTC
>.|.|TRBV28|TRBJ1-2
CASTSGEGYTF
TGTGCCAGCACCTCCGGGGAAGGCTACACCTTC
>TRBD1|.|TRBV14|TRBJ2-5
CASSLWGTGGQETQYF
TGTGCCAGCAGCCTCTGGGGCACAGGGGGCCAAGAGACCCAGTACTTC
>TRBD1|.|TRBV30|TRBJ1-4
CAWAPQGKEKLFF
TGTGCCTGGGCCCCACAGGGGAAGGAAAAACTGTTTTTT
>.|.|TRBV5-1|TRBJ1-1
CASSLTQVNTEAFF
TGCGCCAGCAGCTTGACCCAGGTGAACACTGAAGCTTTCTTT
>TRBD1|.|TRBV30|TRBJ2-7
CAWRPGQGYEQYF
TGTGCCTGGAGACCGGGACAGGGGTACGAGCAGTACTTC
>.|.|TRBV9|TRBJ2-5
CASSVDPSWETQYF
TGTGCCAGCAGCGTAGACCCTAGTTGGGAGACCCAGTACTTC
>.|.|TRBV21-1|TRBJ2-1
CASSKVTQGINNEQFF
TGTGCCAGCAGCAAAGTGACACAGGGAATAAACAATGAGCAGTTCTTC
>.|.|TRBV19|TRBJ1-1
CASSIEGSPNTEAFF
TGTGCCAGTAGTATAGAGGGCAGCCCGAACACTGAAGCTTTCTTT
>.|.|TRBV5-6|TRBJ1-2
CASSPDGQGGGYTF
TGTGCCAGCAGCCCGGACGGGCAGGGAGGCGGCTACACCTTC
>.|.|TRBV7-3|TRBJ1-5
CASSLKISQPQHF
TGTGCCAGCAGCTTAAAGATTAGTCAGCCCCAGCATTTT
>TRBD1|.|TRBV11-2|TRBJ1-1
CASSPNRGGTEAFF
TGTGCCAGCAGCCCGAACAGGGGAGGCACTGAAGCTTTCTTT
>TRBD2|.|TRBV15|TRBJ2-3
CATSRSGGARTQYF
TGTGCCACCAGCAGGAGCGGGGGGGCCCGTACGCAGTATTTT
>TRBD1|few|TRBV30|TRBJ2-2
CAWSVGDRSTGELFF
TGTGCCTGGAGTGTAGGGGACAGGAGTACCGGGGAGCTGTTTTTT
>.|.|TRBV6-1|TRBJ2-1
CASSEDLEVDEQFF
TGTGCCAGCAGTGAAGATCTAGAAGTCGATGAGCAGTTCTTC
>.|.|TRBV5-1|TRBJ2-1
CASSLEVGGTDEQFF
TGCGCCAGCAGCTTGGAAGTAGGCGGTACGGATGAGCAGTTCTTC
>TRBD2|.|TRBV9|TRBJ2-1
CASSVLIAGPQNNEQFF
TGTGCCAGCAGCGTATTAATAGCGGGGCCCCAAAACAATGAGCAGTTCTTC
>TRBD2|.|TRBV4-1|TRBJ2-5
CASSFLPSGGGSRETQYF
TGCGCCAGCAGCTTCCTTCCAAGCGGGGGCGGGTCTAGGGAGACCCAGTACTTC
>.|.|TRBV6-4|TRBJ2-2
CASSVEERGELFF
TGTGCCAGCAGCGTCGAGGAGCGCGGGGAGCTGTTTTTT
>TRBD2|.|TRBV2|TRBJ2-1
CASSETTSGDSYNEQFF
TGTGCCAGCAGTGAAACAACTAGCGGGGATTCCTACAATGAGCAGTTCTTC